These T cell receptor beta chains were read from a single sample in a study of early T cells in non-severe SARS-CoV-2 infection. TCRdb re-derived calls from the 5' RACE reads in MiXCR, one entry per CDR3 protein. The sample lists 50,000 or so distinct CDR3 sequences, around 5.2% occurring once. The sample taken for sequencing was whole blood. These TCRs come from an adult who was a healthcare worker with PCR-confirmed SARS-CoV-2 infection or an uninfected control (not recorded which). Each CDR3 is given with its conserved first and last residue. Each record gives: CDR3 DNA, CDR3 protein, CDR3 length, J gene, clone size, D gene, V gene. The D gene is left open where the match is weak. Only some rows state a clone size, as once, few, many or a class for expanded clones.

TGTGCCAGCAGTCTGGGACCTCTACCCGGGGATACGCAGTATTTT CASSLGPLPGDTQYF 15 TRBJ2-3 few - TRBV6-5
TGCGCCAGCAGCTCCCGGACGCCGGGAGGGGAGACCCAGTACTTC CASSSRTPGGETQYF 15 TRBJ2-5 - TRBD2 TRBV5-1
TGTGCCAGCAGTCTGACTAGCCCCCAGAGAATAGCCAAAAACATTCAGTACTTC CASSLTSPQRIAKNIQYF 18 TRBJ2-4 once TRBD2 TRBV2
TGTGCCAGCAGTTTATGGGGAAATGAGCAGTTCTTC CASSLWGNEQFF 12 TRBJ2-1 many - TRBV12-3/TRBV12-4
TGTGCCAGCAGCGAAAGGGAGGTCACTGAAGCTTTCTTT CASSEREVTEAFF 13 TRBJ1-1 many - TRBV7-9
TGTGCCAGCAGCCCGGGACAGGCTTTCGAAAAACTGTTTTTT CASSPGQAFEKLFF 14 TRBJ1-4 few TRBD1 TRBV3-1
TGTGCCAGCAGCCAAGTACGGCTAGCAGGCGAGCAGTACTTC CASSQVRLAGEQYF 14 TRBJ2-7 many - TRBV14
TGTGCCAGCAGCTACAGGACGGATGGGGAGACCCAGTACTTC CASSYRTDGETQYF 14 TRBJ2-5 - - TRBV7-9
TGCAGTGTCAGAGGAGGGGCAGGGACAGTCCATGAGCAGTTCTTC CSVRGGAGTVHEQFF 15 TRBJ2-1 many - TRBV20-1
TGCAGTGCTAGAGAGGGAAACAGTCGGAACACTGAAGCTTTCTTT CSAREGNSRNTEAFF 15 TRBJ1-1 many - TRBV20-1
TGTGCCAGCGCCGCGACTAGTCGGATCCGGGAGACCCAGTACTTC CASAATSRIRETQYF 15 TRBJ2-5 - - TRBV9
TGTGCCAGCAGCCCTCGGGGGTCGGCCCTCCACTTT CASSPRGSALHF 12 TRBJ1-6 many - TRBV6-6
TGTGCCAGCACCCCAGAGGGAAAACCCTCTGGGGCCAACGTCCTGACTTTC CASTPEGKPSGANVLTF 17 TRBJ2-6 - - TRBV13
TGTGCCAGCAGCGGTATAGCGGGAGTTTCCGATACGCAGTATTTT CASSGIAGVSDTQYF 15 TRBJ2-3 many TRBD2 TRBV5-8
TGTGCCAGCAGATCAACTAGTGTTCAAGAGACCCAGTACTTC CASRSTSVQETQYF 14 TRBJ2-5 few - TRBV6-2/TRBV6-3
TGTGCCAGCAGCTTATTACAGGGTACTCGTGACACTGAAGCTTTCTTT CASSLLQGTRDTEAFF 16 TRBJ1-1 many - TRBV7-8
TGTGCCAGCAGCCAAGGACAGACCAATACCTTCAATGAGCAGTTCTTC CASSQGQTNTFNEQFF 16 TRBJ2-1 many - TRBV4-2
TGCGCCAGCAGCCAAGAAAAGGCTAGCGGGAGTTACGAGCAGTACTTC CASSQEKASGSYEQYF 16 TRBJ2-7 - TRBD2 TRBV4-1
TGTGCCAGCAGCTTGAGCCCCGCGAGCACAGATACGCAGTATTTT CASSLSPASTDTQYF 15 TRBJ2-3 - - TRBV7-9
TGTGCCAGCAGTGAAAGAGCGGCAGGAGTCTATGGCTACACCTTC CASSERAAGVYGYTF 15 TRBJ1-2 many - TRBV2
TGCAGCGTTGTGACTAGCGGGAGCCCCACAGATACGCAGTATTTT CSVVTSGSPTDTQYF 15 TRBJ2-3 many TRBD2 TRBV29-1
TGTGCCAGCTCACCACGGTACAAGGCCTCCTATGGCTACACCTTC CASSPRYKASYGYTF 15 TRBJ1-2 - - TRBV18
TGTGCCAGCAGCGCCCGACAGGGGGGTACCTACGAGCAGTACTTC CASSARQGGTYEQYF 15 TRBJ2-7 many TRBD1 TRBV7-2
TGCGCCAGCAGCCCACGAGGGCAGGGCTATAATTCACCCCTCCACTTT CASSPRGQGYNSPLHF 16 TRBJ1-6 many - TRBV5-1
TGTGCCAGCAGTTTAAGTTTCGAGCAGTACTTC CASSLSFEQYF 11 TRBJ2-7 many - TRBV12-3/TRBV12-4
TGTGCCAGCAGTGGGGGAACTAGCGGGCATCCCCCAGATACGCAGTATTTT CASSGGTSGHPPDTQYF 17 TRBJ2-3 few TRBD2 TRBV6-1
TGCAGTGCTGAGACCCTTCAGGGTCAGCCCCAGCATTTT CSAETLQGQPQHF 13 TRBJ1-5 many - TRBV20-1
TGCAGTGCTAGACCGGGGACAGGTATTAACACTGAAGCTTTCTTT CSARPGTGINTEAFF 15 TRBJ1-1 many TRBD1 TRBV20-1
TGTGCCAGCAGTTTAGTAAAAGGGCACGAGCAGTACTTC CASSLVKGHEQYF 13 TRBJ2-7 many - TRBV12-3/TRBV12-4